These T cell receptor beta chains were read from a single sample in a study of cytomegalovirus exposure and HLA in healthy donors. This table comes from immunoSEQ multiplex PCR, and its TCRdb copy is limited to in-frame clones, with some not included. In the table there are roughly 180,000 clones, around 84% of which are singletons. The sample consisted of PBMCs. Every receptor here comes from a young man in good health and CMV-seropositive. CDR3s include the opening cysteine and the closing phenylalanine or tryptophan. Each record gives: CDR3 length, V gene, D gene, clone size, J gene, CDR3 DNA, CDR3 protein. The D gene is left open where the match is weak. Rows may omit the clone size; those that give it use once, few, many or a size class.

cdr3_length: 15; v_call: TRBV30; d_call: NA; clone_size: once; j_call: TRBJ2-1; cdr3_nt: TGTGCCTGGATCTCATTCCGGGAGTCGAGGAATGAGCAGTTCTTC; cdr3_aa: CAWISFRESRNEQFF
cdr3_length: 15; v_call: TRBV28; d_call: NA; clone_size: NA; j_call: TRBJ2-3; cdr3_nt: TGTGCGTCCGAGCCAGCACGGGATCGCACAGATACGCAGTATTTT; cdr3_aa: CASEPARDRTDTQYF
cdr3_length: 12; v_call: TRBV10-2; d_call: NA; clone_size: NA; j_call: TRBJ2-7; cdr3_nt: TGCGCCAGCAGGGCGGAAACCTACGAGCAGTACTTC; cdr3_aa: CASRAETYEQYF
cdr3_length: 13; v_call: TRBV7-9; d_call: NA; clone_size: NA; j_call: TRBJ2-7; cdr3_nt: TGTGCCAGCAGCTTCCTGCCCAGCTACGAGCAGTACTTC; cdr3_aa: CASSFLPSYEQYF
cdr3_length: 14; v_call: TRBV4-3; d_call: TRBD1; clone_size: NA; j_call: TRBJ1-1; cdr3_nt: TGCGCCAGCAGCCAAGACACCCGGACAGGGGAAGCTTTCTTT; cdr3_aa: CASSQDTRTGEAFF
cdr3_length: 14; v_call: TRBV27; d_call: TRBD2; clone_size: NA; j_call: TRBJ2-7; cdr3_nt: TGTGCCAGCAGTTTTGCGCGGGAGGGAACCGAGCAGTACTTC; cdr3_aa: CASSFAREGTEQYF
cdr3_length: 16; v_call: TRBV7-2; d_call: TRBD1; clone_size: NA; j_call: TRBJ2-1; cdr3_nt: TGTGCCAGCAGCCCGGGGGACAGGTTATTTGGGGATGAGCAGTTCTTC; cdr3_aa: CASSPGDRLFGDEQFF
cdr3_length: 15; v_call: TRBV6-5; d_call: NA; clone_size: NA; j_call: TRBJ1-2; cdr3_nt: TGTGCCAGCAGTACTACGGCCGGGGTTTACTATGGCTACACCTTC; cdr3_aa: CASSTTAGVYYGYTF
cdr3_length: 15; v_call: TRBV7-8; d_call: TRBD2; clone_size: NA; j_call: TRBJ2-1; cdr3_nt: TGTGCCAGCAGCTTAGGGGCGGGGGCCTACAATGAGCAGTTCTTC; cdr3_aa: CASSLGAGAYNEQFF
cdr3_length: 14; v_call: TRBV7-6; d_call: NA; clone_size: once; j_call: TRBJ2-1; cdr3_nt: TGTGCCAGCAGCCACCCTTATAATACTACTGAGCAGTTCTTC; cdr3_aa: CASSHPYNTTEQFF
cdr3_length: 15; v_call: TRBV7-8; d_call: NA; clone_size: NA; j_call: TRBJ2-7; cdr3_nt: TGTGCCAGCAGCCCCTCGGCAGCCTGGGCCCACGAGCAGTACTTC; cdr3_aa: CASSPSAAWAHEQYF
cdr3_length: 14; v_call: TRBV4-3; d_call: TRBD2; clone_size: NA; j_call: TRBJ2-7; cdr3_nt: TGCGCCAGCAGCCCCGGCGTAGCGGGAAATGAGCAGTACTTC; cdr3_aa: CASSPGVAGNEQYF
cdr3_length: 15; v_call: TRBV4-3; d_call: NA; clone_size: NA; j_call: TRBJ2-3; cdr3_nt: TGCGCCAGCAGCCAAACGGAGGGCTTCACAGATACGCAGTATTTT; cdr3_aa: CASSQTEGFTDTQYF
cdr3_length: 17; v_call: TRBV4-3; d_call: NA; clone_size: NA; j_call: TRBJ2-3; cdr3_nt: TGCGCCAGCAGCCAAGCATTCGTCGGACAGGGAGGGGATACGCAGTATTTT; cdr3_aa: CASSQAFVGQGGDTQYF
cdr3_length: 15; v_call: TRBV13; d_call: NA; clone_size: once; j_call: TRBJ2-7; cdr3_nt: TGTGCCAGCAGCCCCCGGCTAGCGCTCACCTACGAGCAGTACTTC; cdr3_aa: CASSPRLALTYEQYF
cdr3_length: 14; v_call: TRBV5-1; d_call: NA; clone_size: NA; j_call: TRBJ2-5; cdr3_nt: TGCGCCAGCAGCTTGGTGACAGAGATAGAGACCCAGTACTTC; cdr3_aa: CASSLVTEIETQYF
cdr3_length: 16; v_call: TRBV7-2; d_call: TRBD2; clone_size: NA; j_call: TRBJ2-1; cdr3_nt: TGTGCCAGCAGAGAGCCCGGGACTAGAGAAGAGGGGGAGCAGTTCTTC; cdr3_aa: CASREPGTREEGEQFF
cdr3_length: 17; v_call: TRBV13; d_call: NA; clone_size: NA; j_call: TRBJ2-6; cdr3_nt: TGTGCCAGCAGCTTGCAGGAGGCCCAATCTGGGGCCAACGTCCTGACTTTC; cdr3_aa: CASSLQEAQSGANVLTF
cdr3_length: 14; v_call: TRBV5-6; d_call: NA; clone_size: few; j_call: TRBJ2-1; cdr3_nt: TGTGCCAGCAGCTTGCCTAGGGGTTACAATGAGCAGTTCTTC; cdr3_aa: CASSLPRGYNEQFF
cdr3_length: 15; v_call: TRBV7-3; d_call: TRBD1; clone_size: NA; j_call: TRBJ1-3; cdr3_nt: TGTGCCAGCAGCTATACAGGGGGCACCGGAAACACCATATATTTT; cdr3_aa: CASSYTGGTGNTIYF
cdr3_length: 12; v_call: TRBV6-5; d_call: NA; clone_size: NA; j_call: TRBJ2-7; cdr3_nt: TGTGCCAGTCACAGGGTTCCGAACGAGCAGTACTTC; cdr3_aa: CASHRVPNEQYF
cdr3_length: 18; v_call: TRBV11-2; d_call: TRBD2; clone_size: NA; j_call: TRBJ2-7; cdr3_nt: TGTGCCAGCAGCCGTGGACTAGCGGGAGGGTGGACCTCCTACGAGCAGTACTTC; cdr3_aa: CASSRGLAGGWTSYEQYF
cdr3_length: 12; v_call: TRBV29-1; d_call: NA; clone_size: NA; j_call: TRBJ1-2; cdr3_nt: TGCAGCGTACTACTTACTAACTATGGCTACACCTTC; cdr3_aa: CSVLLTNYGYTF
cdr3_length: 16; v_call: TRBV6-5; d_call: NA; clone_size: NA; j_call: TRBJ2-2; cdr3_nt: TGTGCCAGCAGTTACTCGTCCCCGGGAGAGACCGGGGAGCTGTTTTTT; cdr3_aa: CASSYSSPGETGELFF
cdr3_length: 12; v_call: TRBV10-1; d_call: NA; clone_size: NA; j_call: TRBJ1-5; cdr3_nt: TGCGCCAGCACTACGCAGTCAGCGGCCCAGCATTTT; cdr3_aa: CASTTQSAAQHF
cdr3_length: 13; v_call: TRBV5-6; d_call: TRBD2; clone_size: NA; j_call: TRBJ2-3; cdr3_nt: TGTGCCAGCAGCTTGGGGGGACTAGGAGCGCAGTATTTT; cdr3_aa: CASSLGGLGAQYF
cdr3_length: 15; v_call: TRBV19; d_call: TRBD2; clone_size: NA; j_call: TRBJ2-7; cdr3_nt: TGTGCCAGTAGTATGGCTAGCGGGGCCACCTACGAGCAGTACTTC; cdr3_aa: CASSMASGATYEQYF
cdr3_length: 12; v_call: TRBV2; d_call: TRBD1; clone_size: few; j_call: TRBJ1-2; cdr3_nt: TGTGCCAGCAGTAAGGACAGGGTTGGCTACACCTTC; cdr3_aa: CASSKDRVGYTF
cdr3_length: 17; v_call: TRBV5-6; d_call: NA; clone_size: NA; j_call: TRBJ2-7; cdr3_nt: TGTGCCAGCAGCTTGTGGGGGCCGGGGCAGGTCATCTACGAGCAGTACTTC; cdr3_aa: CASSLWGPGQVIYEQYF
cdr3_length: 15; v_call: TRBV4-2; d_call: NA; clone_size: NA; j_call: TRBJ2-3; cdr3_nt: TGTGCCAGCAGCCAAGATGGTCGGGGGACAGATACGCAGTATTTT; cdr3_aa: CASSQDGRGTDTQYF
cdr3_length: 15; v_call: TRBV7-2; d_call: TRBD2; clone_size: NA; j_call: TRBJ2-7; cdr3_nt: TGTGCCAGCAGCTTAGTAGCGGGAGCGTCCTACGAGCAGTACTTC; cdr3_aa: CASSLVAGASYEQYF
cdr3_length: 11; v_call: TRBV9; d_call: NA; clone_size: few; j_call: TRBJ2-5; cdr3_nt: TGTGCCAGCAGCGATAGTTTTGCCCAGTACTTC; cdr3_aa: CASSDSFAQYF
cdr3_length: 9; v_call: TRBV28; d_call: NA; clone_size: NA; j_call: TRBJ1-5; cdr3_nt: TGTGCCACCGGACTCTTCCAGCATTTT; cdr3_aa: CATGLFQHF
cdr3_length: 17; v_call: TRBV4-1; d_call: NA; clone_size: NA; j_call: TRBJ1-2; cdr3_nt: TGCGCCAGCAGCCACGCCGGGGGGGCCGAAGCTAACTATGGCTACACCTTC; cdr3_aa: CASSHAGGAEANYGYTF
cdr3_length: 18; v_call: TRBV5-6; d_call: TRBD1; clone_size: NA; j_call: TRBJ2-3; cdr3_nt: TGTGCCAGCAGCCCCAGGGCGGGACAGGGCATGCCCCCAGATACGCAGTATTTT; cdr3_aa: CASSPRAGQGMPPDTQYF
cdr3_length: 16; v_call: TRBV5-4; d_call: NA; clone_size: NA; j_call: TRBJ1-4; cdr3_nt: TGTGCCAGCAGCTTAACCGGACAACAAACTAATGAAAAACTGTTTTTT; cdr3_aa: CASSLTGQQTNEKLFF
cdr3_length: 16; v_call: TRBV7-2; d_call: TRBD2; clone_size: NA; j_call: TRBJ2-1; cdr3_nt: TGTGCCAGCAGCAAAGCTAGCGGGGGCGGGTACAATGAGCAGTTCTTC; cdr3_aa: CASSKASGGGYNEQFF
cdr3_length: 15; v_call: TRBV29-1; d_call: TRBD1; clone_size: NA; j_call: TRBJ1-2; cdr3_nt: TGCAGCGTTGAAGATCGACAGGGGGTAAACTATGGCTACACCTTC; cdr3_aa: CSVEDRQGVNYGYTF
cdr3_length: 14; v_call: TRBV28; d_call: TRBD1; clone_size: NA; j_call: TRBJ2-5; cdr3_nt: TGTGCCAGCAGTCCTAACAGGGGAGCAGAGACCCAGTACTTC; cdr3_aa: CASSPNRGAETQYF
cdr3_length: 17; v_call: TRBV30; d_call: TRBD1; clone_size: NA; j_call: TRBJ1-5; cdr3_nt: TGTGCCTGGAGTGGGGGGACAGGGGGCAATGGCAATCAGCCCCAGCATTTT; cdr3_aa: CAWSGGTGGNGNQPQHF
cdr3_length: 17; v_call: TRBV7-8; d_call: NA; clone_size: NA; j_call: TRBJ2-7; cdr3_nt: TGTGCCAGCAGCTTAGGGGGGACATCGGAGGTGTCATACGAGCAGTACTTC; cdr3_aa: CASSLGGTSEVSYEQYF
cdr3_length: 14; v_call: TRBV30; d_call: NA; clone_size: once; j_call: TRBJ1-1; cdr3_nt: TGTGCCTGGAAAGAGCCAGGAGGAATTACTGAAGCTTTCTTT; cdr3_aa: CAWKEPGGITEAFF
cdr3_length: 16; v_call: TRBV7-3; d_call: NA; clone_size: NA; j_call: TRBJ2-3; cdr3_nt: TGTGCCAGCAGCTTAAACCCAGGGCGAAGCACAGATACGCAGTATTTT; cdr3_aa: CASSLNPGRSTDTQYF
cdr3_length: 15; v_call: TRBV19; d_call: TRBD1; clone_size: NA; j_call: TRBJ1-5; cdr3_nt: TGTGCCAGTAGTACCGGACAGGAGGGCAATCAGCCCCAGCATTTT; cdr3_aa: CASSTGQEGNQPQHF
cdr3_length: 14; v_call: TRBV6-1; d_call: TRBD1; clone_size: NA; j_call: TRBJ2-7; cdr3_nt: TGTGCCAGCAGTGAAGGAGGGACAGCCTACGAGCAGTACTTC; cdr3_aa: CASSEGGTAYEQYF
cdr3_length: 17; v_call: TRBV5-4; d_call: TRBD2; clone_size: NA; j_call: TRBJ2-7; cdr3_nt: TGTGCCAGCAGCCCCGGGACTAGCGCGTCAGGCTCCTACGAGCAGTACTTC; cdr3_aa: CASSPGTSASGSYEQYF
cdr3_length: 12; v_call: TRBV5-6; d_call: NA; clone_size: NA; j_call: TRBJ1-5; cdr3_nt: TGTGCCAGCAGCCGGGGGGATCAGCCCCAGCATTTT; cdr3_aa: CASSRGDQPQHF
cdr3_length: 15; v_call: TRBV7-9; d_call: NA; clone_size: NA; j_call: TRBJ1-1; cdr3_nt: TGTGCCAGCAGCTTCTTGGGAGGCACGAACACTGAAGCTTTCTTT; cdr3_aa: CASSFLGGTNTEAFF
cdr3_length: 15; v_call: TRBV27; d_call: TRBD2; clone_size: NA; j_call: TRBJ2-5; cdr3_nt: TGTGCCAGCAGTACCAGACTAGCGATGACAGAGACCCAGTACTTC; cdr3_aa: CASSTRLAMTETQYF
cdr3_length: 15; v_call: TRBV27; d_call: NA; clone_size: NA; j_call: TRBJ2-1; cdr3_nt: TGTGCCAGCCCCATAATGGCGGGATCCGGGAATGAGCAGTTCTTC; cdr3_aa: CASPIMAGSGNEQFF
cdr3_length: 17; v_call: TRBV9; d_call: TRBD2; clone_size: NA; j_call: TRBJ2-7; cdr3_nt: TGTGCCAGCAGCGTCACCGGGACTAGCACAGGCTCCTACGAGCAGTACTTC; cdr3_aa: CASSVTGTSTGSYEQYF
cdr3_length: 16; v_call: TRBV4-3; d_call: TRBD1; clone_size: NA; j_call: TRBJ1-5; cdr3_nt: TGCGCCAGCAGCCATAGTCTGGACAGGGGTAATCAGCCCCAGCATTTT; cdr3_aa: CASSHSLDRGNQPQHF
cdr3_length: 16; v_call: TRBV6-1; d_call: NA; clone_size: NA; j_call: TRBJ2-1; cdr3_nt: TGTGCCAGCAGTGATGGCGCGACTAGAGTAAACAATGAGCAGTTCTTC; cdr3_aa: CASSDGATRVNNEQFF
cdr3_length: 16; v_call: TRBV25-1; d_call: NA; clone_size: NA; j_call: TRBJ1-3; cdr3_nt: TGTGCCAGCAGTGAAGGCGGCGGGATCTCTGGAAACACCATATATTTT; cdr3_aa: CASSEGGGISGNTIYF
cdr3_length: 15; v_call: TRBV10-1; d_call: NA; clone_size: few; j_call: TRBJ2-2; cdr3_nt: TGCGCCAGCAGCGGGGTGGCAGGTGGGGCCGGGGAGCTGTTTTTT; cdr3_aa: CASSGVAGGAGELFF
cdr3_length: 12; v_call: TRBV5-1; d_call: TRBD2; clone_size: NA; j_call: TRBJ2-1; cdr3_nt: TGCGCCAGCAGCGGGACTACCTACGAGCAGTTCTTC; cdr3_aa: CASSGTTYEQFF
cdr3_length: 17; v_call: TRBV5-6; d_call: TRBD2; clone_size: once; j_call: TRBJ2-2; cdr3_nt: TGTGCCAGCAGCTTGGCTAGCGGGAGGGCCTGGACCGGGGAGCTGTTTTTT; cdr3_aa: CASSLASGRAWTGELFF